These 16 T cell receptor beta chains came from one sample sequenced in a study of beta chain features in type 1 diabetes. Notes on the study in general: TCRB CDR3 length was moderately but significantly reduced in all four CD4+ subsets of Type 1 diabetes patients.

No antigen is known for these receptors. Of the isolated RNA, all was reverse transcribed, and so the sequenced material was expressed TCRB transcripts. TCRdb's copy holds only in-frame clones and misses some; the assay was immunoSEQ multiplex PCR. The sample comprises a few hundred thousand clones, 15% of which are singletons, and less than 0.02% rests with the top ten. The source material was naive CD4+ T cells from blood. The receptors originated from a man aged 18 to 29 with type 1 diabetes.

This clone was seen more than once but under ten times. This rearrangement joins TRBV7-2 to TRBJ2-4; possibly TRBD1 for D (6 bases). Germline CDR1 is SGHTA and CDR2 is FQGNSA. The CDR3 covers 15 residues. V was clipped by 4 bases and J by 4 bases, with 14 bases between them. For the CDR3, the DNA is TGTGCCAGCAGCTCCTTTGGACAGCCTAAAAACATTCAGTACTTC. This gives the protein CASSSFGQPKNIQYF. Supplemented by reference TRBV7-2 and TRBJ2-4, the full variable domain reads GAGVSQSPSNKVTEKGKDVELRCDPISGHTALYWYRQSLGQGLEFLIYFQGNSAPDKSGLPSDRFSAERTGGSVSTLTIQRTQQEDSAVYLCASSSFGQPKNIQYFGAGTRLSVL.

About this clone: Other DNA variants within this sample encode the same CDR3. This rearrangement joins TRBV20-1 to TRBJ1-2, with D unclear. The V end was cut by 3 bases, the J end by 4 bases, with 6 bases between. This CDR3 region has 11 residues. Germline V gene lookup returns CDR1 DFQATT and CDR2 SNEGSKA (reference sequence). The CDR3 loop reads CSARQAYGYTF. The CDR3 DNA reads TGCAGTGCTAGGCAGGCCTATGGCTACACCTTC.

This chain connects TRBV5-6 to TRBJ1-2, with TRBD1 identical over 7 bases. Losses at the gene ends were 0 bases for V and 3 bases for J; bases not matched to a gene: 2. Germline CDR1 SGHDT, CDR2 YYEEEE. CDR3 length equals 14 residues. CDR3 in DNA: TGTGCCAGCAGCTTGGCCCAGGGGGACTATGGCTACACCTTC. Protein: CASSLAQGDYGYTF.

The rearrangement uses TRBV19 and TRBJ1-5; D remains unclear. CDR1 and CDR2 (germline): LNHDA, SQIVND (reference sequence). The V gene lost 7 bases and the J gene lost 2 bases, with 9 bases spanning the gap. The CDR3 runs to 13 residues. For the CDR3, the DNA is TGTGCCAGTACCCGGCAGGGCAATCAGCCCCAGCATTTT. This codes for CASTRQGNQPQHF.

This clone has more than one count but fewer than ten. The chain is built from TRBV5-1 and TRBJ2-7; 7 bases align to TRBD1. The length of the CDR3 is 13 residues. V gave up 3 bases and J gave up 7 bases; unmatched junction bases: 7. Per germline, CDR1 SGHRS and CDR2 YFSETQ. The DNA of the CDR3 is TGCGCCAGCAGCTACGGGACAGAGGGAGAGCAGTACTTC. Protein product: CASSYGTEGEQYF.

This chain connects TRBV19 to TRBJ2-1; the match to TRBD2 covers 9 bases. The CDR3 sequence is 14 residues long. The V gene end was trimmed by 6 bases and the J gene end by 8 bases; junction bases not matched to a gene: 8. The germline V gene encodes CDR1 LNHDA and CDR2 SQIVND (reference sequence). CDR3 DNA sequence: TGTGCCAGTAGAGACGGGACTAGCTTGGATGAGCAGTTCTTC. Translation gives CASRDGTSLDEQFF.

This clone was observed a handful of times. V and J are TRBV11-1 and TRBJ2-7; 13 bases map to TRBD2. The CDR3 has 16 amino acids. V shed 6 bases, J shed 6 bases, and the junction held 11 bases outside the gene matches. CDR1 SGHAT and CDR2 FQDESV come from the germline V gene (reference sequence). The CDR3 DNA is TGTGCCAGCAGTTATACGTGGGGACTAGCGGGAACCGAGCAGTACTTC. Amino acid sequence: CASSYTWGLAGTEQYF.

In its sample, this clone was seen a few times. This chain links TRBV11-2 with TRBJ1-1, with D perhaps TRBD1 (5 bases). V gave up 2 bases and J gave up 4 bases, with 8 bases separating them. Germline values: CDR1 SGHAT, CDR2 FQNNGV. This CDR3 is 13 amino acids long. This CDR3 reads CASSLSGFTEAFF. CDR3 coding DNA: TGTGCCAGCAGCTTATCAGGGTTCACTGAAGCTTTCTTT.

This clone appeared a few times. The chain joins TRBV18 to TRBJ2-1; 7 positions match TRBD1. With V trimmed by 6 bases and J by 7 bases, 15 bases remained unmatched. The CDR3 extends over 16 amino acids. CDR1 is KGHSH, CDR2 LQKENI, per germline. Written as DNA, the CDR3 is TGTGCCAGCTCGGCAGGGGGTAATGCGGGTAGAAATGAGCAGTTCTTC. It codes for CASSAGGNAGRNEQFF.

This clone was seen only a few times. This rearrangement joins TRBV5-1 to TRBJ2-1; D remains ambiguous. V gave up 0 bases and J gave up 6 bases, with 7 bases separating them. Germline V gives CDR1 SGHRS, CDR2 YFSETQ. The CDR3 length is 13 residues. The CDR3 coding sequence is TGCGCCAGCAGCTTGGACCCGGGCAATGAGCAGTTCTTC. It encodes CASSLDPGNEQFF.

The chain links TRBV15 to TRBJ1-2; a weak D match, TRBD1 (5 bases). CDR1 and CDR2 (germline): LNHNV, YYDKDF (reference sequence). Trimming shortened V by 5 bases and J by 4 bases, and 14 bases separated the two germline ends. CDR3 length: 14 amino acids. The CDR3: CATSWDLTAYGYTF. CDR3 nucleotide sequence: TGTGCCACCAGCTGGGACTTGACAGCCTATGGCTACACCTTC.

The CDR3 protein is CASSHAGAGELFF. The CDR3 DNA sequence: TGTGCCAGCAGCCATGCAGGGGCCGGGGAGCTGTTTTTT. The chain uses TRBV14 and TRBJ2-2; maybe TRBD1 (6 bases). Germline V gives CDR1 SGHDN, CDR2 FVKESK. This CDR3 has 13 residues. V was cut by 3 bases and J by 6 bases, with 8 bases left in between.

The chain employs TRBV28 and TRBJ2-1; possibly TRBD1 for D (5 bases). V lost 5 bases, J lost 0 bases, and 17 bases lay in between. The CDR3 is 17 residues long. Germline V lookup: CDR1 MDHEN, CDR2 SYDVKM. CDR3 region: CASSERTFRSSYNEQFF. The CDR3 DNA follows: TGTGCCAGCAGTGAACGGACATTCCGTAGCTCCTACAATGAGCAGTTCTTC.

The chain recombines TRBV18 with TRBJ1-1, with D possibly being TRBD1 (6 bases). CDR3 length: 17 amino acids. Germline CDR1 is KGHSH and CDR2 is LQKENI. V gave up 2 bases and J gave up 2 bases, with 18 bases separating them. Written as DNA, the CDR3 is TGTGCCAGCTCACCATCGGTGCTATACAGGGATAACACTGAAGCTTTCTTT. Protein sequence: CASSPSVLYRDNTEAFF.

The rearrangement joins TRBV7-6 to TRBJ2-1; tentative D call: TRBD2 (6 bases). Germline V gene sequence: CDR1 SGHVS, CDR2 FNYEAQ. This CDR3 is built from 15 residues. V lost 5 bases, J lost 8 bases, and 19 bases lay in between. This CDR3 is CASSTTRVVSDEQFF. The CDR3 DNA sequence: TGTGCCAGCAGCACGACTAGGGTTGTTTCCGATGAGCAGTTCTTC.

This clone was picked up a small number of times. The sample holds other DNA sequences that translate to the same CDR3. The CDR3 nucleotides are TGCGCCAGCAGCTTAGAGGGGACAGGGACCTACGAGCAGTACTTC. It codes for CASSLEGTGTYEQYF. The chain couples TRBV5-1 to TRBJ2-7, with 9 bases matching TRBD1. From germline, CDR1 is SGHRS and CDR2 YFSETQ. J lost 2 bases, V lost 2 bases, and 5 bases had no gene match. The CDR3 contains 15 residues.